What follows are 8 T cell receptor beta chains derived from one specimen sequenced in a study of blood T cell repertoires in COVID-19. Libraries were prepared by immunoSEQ multiplex PCR; TCRdb keeps only in-frame clonotypes and omits some of them. Here the sample spans under 250,000 clones, under 85% being singletons. Source material: PBMCs or T cells enriched from blood (not recorded which). The source of these receptors is a man in his 60s who had recovered from COVID-19.

V and J are TRBV7-2 and TRBJ2-2; TRBD1 matches 8 bases. The CDR3 runs 18 residues. From germline, CDR1 is SGHTA and CDR2 FQGNSA. J gave up 8 bases and V 1 base, and 15 bases lay outside the gene matches. CDR3 region: CASSLVIRSQGGTGELFF. The CDR3 DNA reads as TGTGCCAGCAGCTTAGTAATTAGGTCACAGGGGGGTACTGGGGAGCTGTTTTTT.

CDR3 sequence reads: CASSPVYFYRGLNQPQHF. Here the CDR3 DNA reads TGTGCCAGCAGCCCAGTATACTTCTACAGGGGTCTAAATCAGCCCCAGCATTTT. This chain links TRBV6-2 or TRBV6-3 with TRBJ1-5; 7 nucleotides agree with TRBD1. The germline V gene has CDR1 MNHEY and CDR2 SVGEGT. The CDR3 is 18 residues long. V dropped 6 bases and J dropped 4; count of bases not matched to a gene: 18.

In its sample, this clone was seen once. The chain couples TRBV11-3 to TRBJ1-1, with 11 bases that match TRBD1. Germline V lookup: CDR1 SGHNT, CDR2 YENEEA. The V segment lost 1 base and the J segment 11 bases; nucleotides outside the gene matches: 9. This CDR3 has 15 amino acids. The CDR3 DNA follows: TGTGCCAGCAGCTTAGGGTGGACAGGGGGCGCCGGGGCTTTCTTT. It specifies CASSLGWTGGAGAFF.

The V gene is TRBV9, the J gene TRBJ2-3; TRBD2 is a possible D gene (5 bases). The CDR3 covers 15 residues. V dropped 4 bases and J dropped 1 base, with 13 bases sitting between them. The V gene's germline CDR1 is SGDLS and CDR2 YYNGEE. CDR3 nucleotide sequence: TGTGCCAGCAGCCCCACCGACGGGGGCACAGATACGCAGTATTTT. Protein: CASSPTDGGTDTQYF.

The V and J genes are TRBV29-1 and TRBJ2-1; possibly TRBD2 for D (5 bases). Trimming shortened V by 4 bases and J by 4 bases, and 11 bases separated the two germline ends. Germline V gene data show CDR1 as SQVTM and CDR2 as ANQGSEA. The CDR3 loop spans 13 amino acids. CDR3 in amino acids: CSVASLGYNEQFF. Written as DNA, the CDR3 is TGCAGCGTTGCCTCACTAGGGTACAATGAGCAGTTCTTC.

Here the CDR3 reads CASSDSGRGRLNEQFF. The DNA for the CDR3 is TGTGCCAGCAGTGACTCAGGAAGGGGGCGCCTAAATGAGCAGTTCTTC. This chain connects TRBV6-4 to TRBJ2-1; 7 bases fit TRBD1. This CDR3 contains 16 residues. Germline V gene data show CDR1 as MRHNA and CDR2 as SNTAGT. After removal of 0 bases from V and 7 bases from J, the junction contained 9 bases not matched to a gene.

The genes are TRBV29-1 and TRBJ2-7, with D tentatively TRBD2 (7 bases). Germline CDR1 SQVTM, CDR2 ANQGSEA. The CDR3 totals 13 residues. V lost 4 bases and J 1 base, leaving 11 bases between the germline ends. CDR3 sequence reads: CSVVGGGSYEQYF. CDR3 nucleotide sequence: TGCAGCGTTGTAGGGGGGGGATCCTACGAGCAGTACTTC.

This chain connects TRBV18 to TRBJ1-1; TRBD1 matches at 7 bases. Germline V gene lookup returns CDR1 KGHSH and CDR2 LQKENI. V was pared by 2 bases and J by 8 bases, with 5 bases of the junction left unmatched. CDR3 size: 13 residues. The CDR3 DNA sequence: TGTGCCAGCTCACCAAACCGGGACAGAGAAGCTTTCTTT. Translation gives CASSPNRDREAFF.